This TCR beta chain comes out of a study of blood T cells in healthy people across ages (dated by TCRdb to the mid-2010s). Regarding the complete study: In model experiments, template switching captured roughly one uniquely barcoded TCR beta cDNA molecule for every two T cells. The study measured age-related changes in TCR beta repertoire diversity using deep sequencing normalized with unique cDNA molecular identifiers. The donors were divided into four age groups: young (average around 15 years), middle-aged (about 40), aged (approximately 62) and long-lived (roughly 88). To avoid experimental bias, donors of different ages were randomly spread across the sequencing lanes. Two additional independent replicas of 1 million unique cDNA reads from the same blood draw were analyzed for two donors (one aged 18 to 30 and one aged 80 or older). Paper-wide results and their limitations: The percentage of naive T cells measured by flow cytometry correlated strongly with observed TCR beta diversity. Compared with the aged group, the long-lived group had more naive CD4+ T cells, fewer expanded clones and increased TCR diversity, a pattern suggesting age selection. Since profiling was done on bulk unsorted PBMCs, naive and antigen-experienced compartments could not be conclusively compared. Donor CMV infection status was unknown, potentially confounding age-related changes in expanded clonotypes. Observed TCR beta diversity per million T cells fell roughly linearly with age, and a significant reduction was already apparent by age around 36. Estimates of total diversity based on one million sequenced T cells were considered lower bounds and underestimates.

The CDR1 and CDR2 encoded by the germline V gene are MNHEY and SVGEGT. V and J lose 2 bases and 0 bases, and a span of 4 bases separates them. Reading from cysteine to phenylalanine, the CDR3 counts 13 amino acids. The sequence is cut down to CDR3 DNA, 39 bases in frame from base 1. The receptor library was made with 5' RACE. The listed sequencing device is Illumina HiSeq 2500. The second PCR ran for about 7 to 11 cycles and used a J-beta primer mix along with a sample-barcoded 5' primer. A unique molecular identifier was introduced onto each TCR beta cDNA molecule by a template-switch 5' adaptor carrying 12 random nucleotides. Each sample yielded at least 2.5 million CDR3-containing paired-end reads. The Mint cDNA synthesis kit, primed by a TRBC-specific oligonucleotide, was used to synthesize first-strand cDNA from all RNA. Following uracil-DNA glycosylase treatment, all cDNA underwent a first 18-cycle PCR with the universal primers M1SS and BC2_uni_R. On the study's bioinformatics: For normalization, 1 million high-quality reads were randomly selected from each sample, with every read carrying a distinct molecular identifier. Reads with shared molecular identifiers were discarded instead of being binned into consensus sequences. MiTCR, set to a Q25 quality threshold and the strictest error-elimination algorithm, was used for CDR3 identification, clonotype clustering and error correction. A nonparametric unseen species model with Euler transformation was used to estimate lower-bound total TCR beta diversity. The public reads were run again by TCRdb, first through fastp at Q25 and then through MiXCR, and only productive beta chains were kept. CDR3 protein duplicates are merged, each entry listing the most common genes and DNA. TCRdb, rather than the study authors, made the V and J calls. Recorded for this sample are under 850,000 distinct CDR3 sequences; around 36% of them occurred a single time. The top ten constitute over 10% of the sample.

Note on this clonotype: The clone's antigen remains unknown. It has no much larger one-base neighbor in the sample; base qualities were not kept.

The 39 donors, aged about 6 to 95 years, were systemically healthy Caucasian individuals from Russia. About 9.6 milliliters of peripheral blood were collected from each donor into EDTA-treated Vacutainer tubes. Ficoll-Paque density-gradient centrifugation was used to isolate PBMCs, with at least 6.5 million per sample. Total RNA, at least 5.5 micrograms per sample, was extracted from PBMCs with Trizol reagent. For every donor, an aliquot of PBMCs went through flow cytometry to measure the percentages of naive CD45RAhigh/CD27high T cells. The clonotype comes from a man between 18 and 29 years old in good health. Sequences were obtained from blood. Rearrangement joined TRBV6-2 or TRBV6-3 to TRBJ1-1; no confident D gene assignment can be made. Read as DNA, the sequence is TGTGCCAGCAGTTACCAGATGAACACTGAAGCTTTCTTT. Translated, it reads CASSYQMNTEAFF.